Listed below are T cell receptor beta chains from one sample, sequenced in a study of monozygotic twins with inflammatory bowel disease. TCRdb reworked the 5' RACE reads into one entry per CDR3 protein, no DNA. The sample totals about 330,000 distinct CDR3 sequences. Sequencing was done on a sample of blood. The receptor set was obtained from a human donor with ulcerative colitis or Crohn's disease, or a healthy co-twin of an affected twin (not recorded which). The CDR3 runs from the conserved cysteine through the conserved F or W.

>TRBV6-5|TRBJ2-7
CASRRGNSYEQYF
>TRBV7-3|TRBJ2-7
CASSFMGGPAYEQYF
>TRBV7-2|TRBJ2-1
CASSPSGRKRSSYNEQFF
>TRBV7-9|TRBJ1-6
CASSLVTGPKQGSPLHF
>TRBV24-1|TRBJ2-5
CATSDEGQGRETQYF
>TRBV20-1|TRBJ1-6
CSALAPGGKQTSPLHF
>TRBV2|TRBJ2-7
CASSETSGTISYEQYF
>TRBV5-1|TRBJ2-5
CASRLLAGQETQYF
>TRBV21-1|TRBJ2-7
CASSPVGRLTYEQYF
>TRBV9|TRBJ1-2
CASSTDTGYGYTF
>TRBV20-1|TRBJ2-7
CSAPTSGGAMSSYEQYF
>TRBV12-3/TRBV12-4|TRBJ1-2
CASRRGTANYGYTF
>TRBV27|TRBJ2-1
CASGGRTLTSYNEQFF
>TRBV28|TRBJ1-2
CATAEGFGYTF
>TRBV20-1|TRBJ1-5
CSASPGPNQPQHF
>TRBV5-1|TRBJ2-1
CASSLEGGLHNEQFF
>TRBV18|TRBJ1-4
CASGTGLNEKLFF
>TRBV19|TRBJ2-5
CASSNFGGLGETQYF
>TRBV29-1|TRBJ2-2
CSVEKGSTGELFF
>TRBV6-1|TRBJ1-6
CASSGAAGVSPLHF
>TRBV29-1|TRBJ2-7
CSVDWGDTYEQYF
>TRBV7-8|TRBJ1-3
CASSSGTGPRNTIYF
>TRBV5-1|TRBJ2-1
CASSLTSGIAYNEQFF
>TRBV7-9|TRBJ2-1
CASSLVGGGSEDEQFF
>TRBV10-2|TRBJ2-5
CASSVPGGLETQYF
>TRBV20-1|TRBJ2-1
CSAHRPGTSGRGSYNEQFF
>TRBV7-3|TRBJ2-1
CASSLSSEGSEQFF
>TRBV20-1|TRBJ2-7
CSAETGTGSYEQYF